This T cell receptor (beta chain) was profiled in a study of blood T cell repertoires in COVID-19. Study at large: Acute and convalescent COVID-19 samples came from the United States, Italy and Spain. From T cells, B-cell-depleted T cells, or PBMCs came the material, which was cDNA or gDNA.

Germline V gene lookup returns CDR1 LNHDA and CDR2 SQIVND (reference sequence). Losses at the gene ends were 7 bases for V and 7 bases for J; bases not matched to a gene: 10. The CDR3 has 14 amino acids. Original analysis: Amplifying reference gene primers gave estimates of nucleated cell counts. The method was immunoSEQ multiplex PCR; TCRdb's version includes in-frame clones alone and lacks a portion of them. D and trimming were read from the DNA, whereas the V and J calls and clone size are those reported in that table. The sample has around 150,000 clones, approximately 90% seen once; the top ten hold about 9.4%.

The clonotype comes from a woman in her sixties or seventies with COVID-19, enrolled during active disease. This sequence joins TRBV19 and TRBJ2-5; 9 bases match TRBD1. Sequencing was performed on peripheral blood. CDR3 nucleotide sequence: TGTGCCAGTACTGCCGGGACAGGGTACGGGACCCAGTACTTC. It encodes CASTAGTGYGTQYF.